Listed below are T cell receptor beta chains from one sample, sequenced in a study of radiation and T cells in renal cell carcinoma. The repertoire was sequenced with immunoSEQ multiplex PCR; TCRdb's copy has only in-frame clones and lacks some. The sample carries about 90,000 clones, 85% recorded once. The sequencing here drew on blood, taken from a patient whose treatment included radiotherapy and nephrectomy. Receptors were obtained from a man aged 50-59 years with renal cell carcinoma. The CDR3 runs from the conserved cysteine through the conserved F or W. Each record gives: clone size, D gene, J gene, V gene, CDR3 protein, CDR3 DNA. The D gene is left open where the match is weak. A clone size is listed for some rows: how often the clone was seen (once, few, many), or a class if it is expanded.

>-|-|TRBJ2-7|TRBV10-2
CASKTRTEQYF
TGCGCCAGCAAAACTAGGACCGAGCAGTACTTC
>-|TRBD1|TRBJ2-2|TRBV5-1
CASSFTRGLGTGELFF
TGCGCCAGCAGCTTTACCAGGGGGCTGGGGACCGGGGAGCTGTTTTTT
>-|-|TRBJ2-2|TRBV21-1
CASSNYRRRTVPGELFF
TGTGCCAGCAGCAATTATCGCCGTCGGACCGTACCCGGGGAGCTGTTTTTT
>-|TRBD1|TRBJ2-7|TRBV28
CASRGTGTTYEQYF
TGTGCCAGCAGGGGGACAGGGACAACCTACGAGCAGTACTTC
>-|-|TRBJ1-5|TRBV2
CASSERDFNQPQHF
TGTGCCAGCAGTGAACGGGACTTCAATCAGCCCCAGCATTTT
>once|-|TRBJ1-1|TRBV27
CASSFTLASTEAFF
TGTGCCAGCAGTTTTACCCTCGCATCCACTGAAGCTTTCTTT
>-|TRBD2|TRBJ2-5|TRBV18
CASSPPTGGFIETQYF
TGTGCCAGCTCACCACCGACGGGAGGTTTTATCGAGACCCAGTACTTC
>-|TRBD1|TRBJ1-5|TRBV7-9
CASSLGQGAGEPQHF
TGTGCCAGCAGCTTGGGACAGGGGGCGGGTGAGCCCCAGCATTTT
>-|TRBD2|TRBJ2-2|TRBV7-3
CASSSVGTKGGELFF
TGTGCCAGCAGCTCCGTCGGGACTAAGGGCGGGGAGCTGTTTTTT
>-|-|TRBJ2-3|TRBV19
CASSINRGAGPSTDTQYF
TGTGCCAGTAGTATAAATCGGGGCGCAGGGCCGAGCACAGATACGCAGTATTTT
>-|-|TRBJ1-2|TRBV28
CASSSQNGVNYGYTF
TGTGCCAGCAGCTCACAGAATGGGGTTAACTATGGCTACACCTTC
>-|-|TRBJ1-2|TRBV30
CAWSVGANYGYTF
TGTGCCTGGAGTGTAGGGGCTAACTATGGCTACACCTTC
>-|-|TRBJ2-7|TRBV6-5
CASSYDTISYEQYF
TGTGCCAGCAGTTACGACACTATCTCCTACGAGCAGTACTTC
>-|-|TRBJ1-1|TRBV7-3
CASSATQGTTEAFF
TGTGCCAGCAGCGCAACTCAGGGGACCACTGAAGCTTTCTTT
>-|TRBD2|TRBJ2-1|TRBV9
CASSPQTSSEQFF
TGTGCCAGCAGCCCCCAGACTAGCAGTGAGCAGTTCTTC
>-|TRBD2|TRBJ2-4|TRBV19
CASHGLAGGSKNIQYF
TGTGCCAGTCATGGACTAGCGGGTGGTTCCAAAAACATTCAGTACTTC
>-|TRBD1|TRBJ1-2|TRBV6-5
CASRSGGWGYTF
TGTGCCAGCAGGTCAGGGGGCTGGGGCTACACCTTC
>few|-|TRBJ2-1|TRBV7-9
CASSLGYNEQFF
TGTGCCAGCAGCTTAGGCTACAATGAGCAGTTCTTC
>-|TRBD2|TRBJ2-3|TRBV2
CASSGYAGEFTDTQYF
TGTGCCAGCAGTGGGTATGCGGGAGAGTTTACAGATACGCAGTATTTT
>-|TRBD1|TRBJ1-4|TRBV5-1
CASSLSPSGTVNEKLFF
TGCGCCAGCAGCTTGTCACCCTCGGGGACAGTGAATGAAAAACTGTTTTTT
>once|TRBD2|TRBJ2-1|TRBV5-1
CASSPGGGSYNEQFF
TGCGCCAGCAGCCCGGGCGGGGGCTCCTACAATGAGCAGTTCTTC
>-|-|TRBJ2-1|TRBV5-6
CASSNGPKGNEQFF
TGTGCCAGCAGCAATGGACCGAAGGGCAATGAGCAGTTCTTC
>-|TRBD1|TRBJ1-2|TRBV2
CASRNRGEGYTF
TGTGCCAGCAGGAACAGGGGGGAGGGCTACACCTTC